The 19 T cell receptor beta chains below all came from one sample that was sequenced in a study of blood T cell repertoires in COVID-19. The table came from immunoSEQ multiplex PCR; TCRdb's copy has only in-frame clones and leaves some out. The table shows a few hundred thousand clones, with about 90% occurring only once. Material for sequencing was PBMCs or T cells enriched from blood (not recorded which). These receptor sequences come from a man younger than 45 who had recovered from COVID-19.

In DNA form, the CDR3 reads TGTGCCAGCAGCAAAGCCAGGACAGGGCCAGAAGAGACCCAGTACTTC. This codes for CASSKARTGPEETQYF. The rearrangement links TRBV21-1 to TRBJ2-5; the DNA was not compared with TRBD1, the D call given in the table. TRBV21-1 counts as a pseudogene. This CDR3 has 16 amino acids.

This clone was detected once. The chain carries TRBV5-1 and TRBJ1-1; D may be TRBD1 (5 bases). V was cut by 0 bases and J by 5 bases, with 14 bases left in between. The CDR3 has 15 amino acids. Germline V gene data show CDR1 as SGHRS and CDR2 as YFSETQ. CDR3 residues: CASSLEMGLGTEAFF. The CDR3 DNA follows: TGCGCCAGCAGCTTGGAGATGGGGCTAGGGACTGAAGCTTTCTTT.

This clone was seen once. The identical CDR3 is also encoded by other nucleotide sequences in the sample. The V call is TRBV6-5, the J call TRBJ1-2; D call uncertain. The length of the CDR3 is 11 residues. V lost 5 bases, J lost 5 bases, and 6 bases lay in between. Germline-derived CDR1 and CDR2 are MNHEY and SVGAGI. The CDR3 nucleotides are TGTGCCAGCAGTCGGGGATATGGCTACACCTTC. Translated, it gives CASSRGYGYTF.

The genes are TRBV5-1 and TRBJ2-3; 9 bases fit TRBD2. The CDR3 sequence is 16 residues long. Germline V gene data show CDR1 as SGHRS and CDR2 as YFSETQ. Trimming removed 4 bases from V and 0 bases from J; junction bases left unmatched: 6. The CDR3 DNA reads as TGCGCCAGCAGCGTCAGCGGGGGGACTAGCACAGATACGCAGTATTTT. This encodes CASSVSGGTSTDTQYF.

This chain connects TRBV19 to TRBJ2-7; 10 bases align to TRBD2. The CDR3 consists of 15 residues. Germline CDR1 LNHDA, CDR2 SQIVND (reference sequence). The junction had 6 bases not matched to a gene; V was cut back by 3 bases and J by 4 bases. CDR3 sequence reads: CASSIGTSARYEQYF. CDR3 bases: TGTGCCAGTAGTATCGGGACTAGCGCCAGATACGAGCAGTACTTC.

The chain links TRBV20-1 to TRBJ1-5; the D is unclear. The CDR3 contains 15 residues. In germline, CDR1 is DFQATT, CDR2 SNEGSKA (reference sequence). Between the trimmed V and J ends, which lost 3 bases and 2 bases, there was a span of 14 bases. The CDR3 nucleotides are TGCAGTGCTAGTGGAGTCAGGTTCGGCAATCAGCCCCAGCATTTT. Protein sequence: CSASGVRFGNQPQHF.

The gene calls are TRBV9 and TRBJ2-3; a weak D match, TRBD2 (6 bases). CDR1 and CDR2 (germline): SGDLS, YYNGEE. The CDR3 runs 13 residues. V was pared by 0 bases and J by 12 bases, with 14 bases between. The CDR3 loop is CASSVGGVESQYF. CDR3 bases: TGTGCCAGCAGCGTAGGGGGGGTTGAGTCTCAGTATTTT. Full variable domain (remainder filled in from reference TRBV9 and TRBJ2-3): DSGVTQTPKHLITATGQRVTLRCSPRSGDLSVYWYQQSLDQGLQFLIQYYNGEERAKGNILERFSAQQFPDLHSELNLSSLELGDSALYFCASSVGGVESQYFGPGTRLTVL.

This rearrangement joins TRBV4-1 to TRBJ1-3; 7 bases match TRBD1. Germline CDR1 and CDR2: MGHRA and YSYEKL. CDR3 length: 19 amino acids. V was clipped by 1 base and J by 2 bases; unmatched bases: 14. The CDR3 coding sequence is TGCGCCAGCAGCCAAGGCCCCTTTTCCCTAGACAGGGCTGGAAACACCATATATTTT. Translation: CASSQGPFSLDRAGNTIYF.

The chain couples TRBV5-6 to TRBJ1-4; D is ambiguous. The CDR3 sequence is 13 residues long. CDR1 is SGHDT and CDR2 is YYEEEE in the germline V gene. V dropped 4 bases and J dropped 8 bases, with 12 bases sitting between them. CDR3 residues: CASSPGPGEKLFF. CDR3 nucleotides: TGTGCCAGCAGCCCAGGACCGGGGGAAAAACTGTTTTTT.

The chain is built from TRBV18 and TRBJ2-1; 8 nucleotides agree with TRBD2. Trimming cost V 4 bases and J 7 bases; bases outside gene matches: 9. This CDR3 region has 15 residues. Germline V CDR1 and CDR2: KGHSH, LQKENI. The CDR3, as DNA: TGTGCCAGCTCACTCGGAATAGCGGGAAATAATGAGCAGTTCTTC. Translation gives CASSLGIAGNNEQFF.

The chain uses TRBV5-8 and TRBJ2-2, with 8 nucleotides matching TRBD1. The CDR3 is 16 residues long. V shed 2 bases and J 0 bases; nucleotides not matched to a gene: 3. CDR1 and CDR2 (germline): SGHTS, YDEGEE. The DNA for the CDR3 is TGTGCCAGCAGCTTAGGACAGGGCTCGAACACCGGGGAGCTGTTTTTT. Protein sequence: CASSLGQGSNTGELFF.

J is TRBJ1-2 and V is TRBV29-1; 11 nucleotides line up with TRBD1. After removal of 3 bases from V and 3 bases from J, the junction contained 15 bases not matched to a gene. The CDR3 has 18 amino acids. Germline CDR1 is SQVTM and CDR2 is ANQGSEA. As DNA, the CDR3 is TGCAGCGTTGATAGGTTAGGGGACGGGACAGGGGGATACTATGGCTACACCTTC. It codes for CSVDRLGDGTGGYYGYTF.

This clone was seen once. The chain is built from TRBV5-5 and TRBJ1-6; 9 nucleotides align to TRBD1. CDR1 SGHKS and CDR2 YYEKEE come from the germline V gene (reference sequence). The V segment lost 4 bases and the J segment 7 bases; nucleotides outside the gene matches: 9. The CDR3 totals 16 residues. The CDR3 protein is CASSDSPTGGNSPLHF. The CDR3 DNA is TGTGCCAGCAGCGATTCCCCGACAGGGGGAAATTCACCCCTCCACTTT.

The V and J genes are TRBV7-6 and TRBJ2-2; TRBD2 is a possible D gene (6 bases). Germline loops: CDR1 SGHVS, CDR2 FNYEAQ. This CDR3 spans 14 amino acids. Trimming shortened V by 1 base and J by 6 bases, and 9 bases separated the two germline ends. In DNA form, the CDR3 reads TGTGCCAGCAGCTTAGGGGGCGGGGCCGGGGAGCTGTTTTTT. Amino acids: CASSLGGGAGELFF.

The chain joins TRBV4-1 to TRBJ1-5, with D possibly matching TRBD1 (6 bases). Germline CDR1 and CDR2: MGHRA and YSYEKL. The CDR3 runs to 17 residues. V was clipped by 1 base and J by 7 bases, with 20 bases between them. The CDR3 spells CASSQAAGRGGLQPQHF. CDR3 nucleotides: TGCGCCAGCAGCCAAGCCGCGGGCCGTGGGGGCTTACAGCCCCAGCATTTT.

J is TRBJ1-2 and V is TRBV5-4; D remains unclear. Germline assignment: CDR1 SGHNT and CDR2 YYREEE (reference sequence). CDR3 length: 15 amino acids. Trimming took 4 bases from V and 4 from J, leaving 17 bases between them. CDR3: CASSRTQLGVYGYTF. CDR3 bases: TGTGCCAGCAGCCGGACGCAGCTCGGGGTCTATGGCTACACCTTC.

On this clone: This specimen includes other DNA sequences encoding the same CDR3. This rearrangement joins TRBV27 to TRBJ2-2; D is unresolved. The germline gives CDR1 MNHEY, CDR2 SMNVEV (reference sequence). V lost 0 bases, J lost 1 base, and 3 bases lay in between. The CDR3 is 14 amino acids. The CDR3 DNA follows: TGTGCCAGCAGTTTATCGAGGAACACCGGGGAGCTGTTTTTT. It translates to CASSLSRNTGELFF.

The chain joins TRBV28 to TRBJ1-4, with D tentatively TRBD1 (5 bases). CDR3 length: 13 residues. CDR1 and CDR2 (germline): MDHEN, SYDVKM. The germline V and J ends were trimmed by 6 bases and 2 bases, with 7 bases remaining between them. DNA for the CDR3: TGTGCCAGCAGGGGGGGGACTAATGAAAAACTGTTTTTT. Amino acids: CASRGGTNEKLFF.

The J gene is TRBJ2-3, the V gene TRBV4-1; TRBD2 aligns across 8 bases. The germline CDR1 and CDR2 sequences are MGHRA and YSYEKL. This CDR3 region has 17 residues. J was trimmed by 0 bases and V by 0 bases; bases with no gene match: 5. CDR3 loop: CASSQEPAGASTDTQYF. DNA of the CDR3: TGCGCCAGCAGCCAAGAGCCAGCGGGGGCGAGCACAGATACGCAGTATTTT.